These 4 T cell receptor beta chains came from one sample sequenced in a study of T cell clonotyping in hematopoietic cell transplantation (dated by TCRdb to the early 2020s). In light of the paper, this sample's time point label describes: recipient sample about 28 days before transplant, after cytoreduction. The library was prepared using the immunoSEQ multiplex PCR assay. As stored in TCRdb, this immuneACCESS dataset retains in-frame rearrangements with V and J assigned. A fraction of the clones does not appear; measured against another copy, unresolved V genes explain less than half of the discrepancy, and the remainder lacks a known reason. In all, the sample holds 26,000 or so clones, and around 82% of those were seen once. The ten largest clonotypes hold over 1.5% of the sample. Sample: peripheral blood mononuclear cells, taken before stem cell transplant. Receptor source: a man between 35 and 55 years old with acute myeloid leukemia. Some clones in this sample may be carry-over from other donors' samples.

This clone was counted between two and nine times. The genes are TRBV2 and TRBJ1-2, with TRBD1 as a possible D gene (6 bases). CDR1 and CDR2 (germline): SNHLY, FYNNEI. V dropped 5 bases and J dropped 2 bases, with 15 bases sitting between them. CDR3 size: 15 residues. This CDR3 reads CASSTFGGGNYGYTF. The CDR3 DNA sequence: TGTGCCAGCAGTACCTTCGGTGGGGGCAACTATGGCTACACCTTC.

The chain links TRBV7-8 to TRBJ2-7; 9 bases map to TRBD1. The J segment lost 5 bases and the V segment lost 4 bases, leaving 6 bases of the junction unmatched. The CDR3 is 14 residues long. The germline V gene encodes CDR1 SGHVS and CDR2 FQNEAQ. In DNA, the CDR3 is TGTGCCAGCAGCTCACCGGGACAGGGAGACGAGCAGTACTTC. As protein: CASSSPGQGDEQYF. Looking up the rest from reference TRBV7-8 and TRBJ2-7 gives the full variable domain: GAGVSQSPRYKVAKRGQDVALRCDPISGHVSLFWYQQALGQGPEFLTYFQNEAQLDKSGLPSDRFFAERPEGSVSTLKIQRTQQEDSAVYLCASSSPGQGDEQYFGPGTRLTVT.

The CDR3 DNA follows: TGCGCCAGCAGCCACCGAACCGGGACAGGGTCGAACACTGAAGCTTTCTTT. Protein product: CASSHRTGTGSNTEAFF. This sequence joins TRBV5-1 and TRBJ1-1, with TRBD1 matching over 9 bases. This CDR3 is 17 amino acids long. Germline V gene data show CDR1 as SGHRS and CDR2 as YFSETQ. Germline trimming cut 4 bases from V and 1 base from J; bases unmatched to any gene: 11.

CDR3 loop: CASSLQKGPGGYTF. CDR3 nucleotides: TGTGCCAGCAGTCTTCAAAAGGGGCCGGGTGGCTACACCTTC. This chain uses TRBV6-6 with TRBJ1-2, with D perhaps TRBD1 (5 bases). Trimming left V 5 bases short and J 7 bases short, with 17 bases between. Germline loops: CDR1 MNHNY, CDR2 SVGAGI (reference sequence). The CDR3 sequence is 14 residues long.